The 8 T cell receptor beta chains given below trace back to one sample, sequenced in a study of beta chain features in type 1 diabetes. Study outcomes and limitations: The study found moderately but significantly shorter TCRB CDR3s in all four CD4+ subsets of Type 1 diabetes patients.

Which antigens these TCRs recognize remains unknown. Expressed TCRB transcripts were sequenced after all isolated RNA was converted to cDNA. Repertoires were generated with immunoSEQ multiplex PCR, while TCRdb's copy carries only in-frame clones and drops some. The table records tens of thousands of clones, about three fifths of them present only once. The sample consisted of stem cell memory CD4+ T cells from blood. These receptors all come from a man between 18 and 35 years old with type 1 diabetes.

By share of the sample, this clone is medium-sized. The chain links TRBV23-1 to TRBJ2-7, with TRBD1 as a possible D gene (5 bases). TRBV23-1 is labeled an ORF, and its function is uncertain. CDR3 size: 14 residues. The V end was cut by 2 bases, the J end by 3 bases, with 11 bases between. The CDR3 spells CASSQRGTGYEQYF. CDR3 DNA: TGCGCCAGCAGTCAAAGGGGCACCGGCTACGAGCAGTACTTC.

The chain employs TRBV7-2 and TRBJ1-2, with 10 bases aligning to TRBD1. CDR1 is SGHTA and CDR2 is FQGNSA in the germline V gene. Trimming removed 1 base from V and 5 bases from J; junction bases left unmatched: 4. This CDR3 region has 15 residues. The CDR3 loop reads CASSLGDRGPYGYTF. The CDR3 bases are TGTGCCAGCAGCTTAGGCGACAGGGGGCCGTATGGCTACACCTTC.

The sample holds a few counts of this clone. Other nucleotide sequences from this sample produce the same CDR3. The chain uses TRBV9 and TRBJ2-2; 9 nucleotides line up with TRBD1. Looked up from germline, CDR1 is SGDLS and CDR2 is YYNGEE. V lost 2 bases and J lost 3; bases outside the gene matches: 8. CDR3 length: 17 residues. The CDR3 here is CASSVAPGTGYTGELFF. The CDR3 DNA reads TGTGCCAGCAGCGTCGCCCCCGGGACAGGGTACACCGGGGAGCTGTTTTTT.

The J gene is TRBJ2-1, the V gene TRBV29-1; tentative D call: TRBD1 (7 bases). Trimming removed 6 bases from V and 4 bases from J, with 22 bases in between. The CDR3 spans 16 residues. The germline V gene has CDR1 SQVTM and CDR2 ANQGSEA. CDR3 loop: CSVDYITGVKYNEQFF. The CDR3 coding sequence is TGCAGCGTGGACTATATAACAGGGGTAAAATACAATGAGCAGTTCTTC.

The chain combines TRBV15 with TRBJ2-1; TRBD2 aligns across 11 bases. The CDR3 consists of 14 residues. J lost 12 bases, V lost 5 bases, and 9 bases had no gene match. Germline V CDR1 and CDR2: LNHNV, YYDKDF (reference sequence). The CDR3 DNA sequence: TGTGCCACCAGCGAGACTAGCGGGATAGGAGTGCAGTTCTTC. Encoded protein: CATSETSGIGVQFF.

The V gene is TRBV28, the J gene TRBJ1-2; D unresolved. V was pared by 6 bases and J by 0 bases, with 8 bases between. CDR1 is MDHEN and CDR2 is SYDVKM in the germline V gene. The CDR3 extends over 13 amino acids. CDR3 in DNA: TGTGCCAGCAGACCCTCGGCTAACTATGGCTACACCTTC. Translation gives CASRPSANYGYTF.

The V and J genes are TRBV5-5 and TRBJ1-5; D is possibly TRBD1 (6 bases). This CDR3 has 13 residues. V lost 7 bases to trimming and J lost 7 bases, with 15 bases between them. Germline CDR1 and CDR2: SGHKS and YYEKEE (reference sequence). CDR3 in amino acids: CASAVGGGQPQHF. The CDR3 DNA reads as TGTGCCAGCGCTGTTGGGGGCGGGCAGCCCCAGCATTTT.

CDR3 nucleotide sequence: TGTGCCAGCAGGTCCGGGACAGATCTAGCCTCACCCCTCCACTTT. This gives the protein CASRSGTDLASPLHF. V usage is TRBV7-9 and J usage is TRBJ1-6; 7 nucleotides agree with TRBD1. Germline assignment: CDR1 SEHNR and CDR2 FQNEAQ (reference sequence). The V gene end was trimmed by 6 bases and the J gene end by 10 bases; junction bases not matched to a gene: 12. The CDR3 contains 15 residues.